This T cell receptor (beta chain) originates from a study of control samples from healthy donors and cancer patients. Produced via immunoSEQ multiplex PCR; TCRdb's table is partial and in-frame only. This sample has 100,000 or so clones, with 83% found just once. Germline V lookup: CDR1 GTSNPN, CDR2 SVGIG (reference sequence). The CDR3 spans 15 residues. V lost 2 bases to trimming and J lost 4 bases; unmatched junction nucleotides: 5. The J gene is TRBJ2-7, the V gene TRBV30, with 13 bases matching TRBD2. The source of this sequence is a woman aged 50 to 60 in good health. Sequences were obtained from blood. This CDR3 is CAWSSGTSGIYEQYF. The CDR3 nucleotides read TGTGCCTGGAGTTCAGGGACTAGCGGGATATACGAGCAGTACTTC.